This T cell receptor (beta chain) came from a study of breast tumors, draining lymph nodes, adjacent tissues. Breast cancer patients provided tissue from their axillary draining lymph nodes. TCRdb fed the multiplex PCR reads into MiXCR, producing one record per CDR3 protein. There are about 200,000 distinct CDR3 sequences in the sample; around 29% occur only once, and around 4.4% lies in the top ten. Points on this clonotype: Its antigen is not identified.

The CDR3 runs 15 residues. Trimming stripped 1 base from V and 11 bases from J, with 22 bases between. From germline, CDR1 is DFQATT and CDR2 SNEGSKA (reference sequence). Whole-study results and caveats: Luminal-like breast cancer showed significantly greater tumor-nontumor repertoire similarity than basal-like breast cancer did.

The source of this sequence is a female donor with breast cancer. Some clones in this sample may be carry-over from other donors' samples. The V call is TRBV20-1, the J call TRBJ2-3; the D gene is possibly TRBD1 (6 bases). Sequencing was carried out using axillary lymph node tissue. For the CDR3, the DNA is TGCAGTGCTAGAGGGTCTAACAGGGCAGGCGATGAGCAGTATTTT. Its translation: CSARGSNRAGDEQYF.